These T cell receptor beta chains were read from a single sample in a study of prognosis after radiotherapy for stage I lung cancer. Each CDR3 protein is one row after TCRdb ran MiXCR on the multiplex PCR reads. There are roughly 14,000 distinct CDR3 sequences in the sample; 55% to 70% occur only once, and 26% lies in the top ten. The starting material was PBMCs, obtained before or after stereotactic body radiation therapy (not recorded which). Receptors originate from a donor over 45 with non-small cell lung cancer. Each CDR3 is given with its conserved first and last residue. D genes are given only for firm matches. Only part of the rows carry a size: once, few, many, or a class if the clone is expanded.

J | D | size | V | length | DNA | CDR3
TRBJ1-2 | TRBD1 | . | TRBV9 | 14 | TGTGCCAGCAGCGTAGGGACAGGTCCCTATGGCTACACCTTC | CASSVGTGPYGYTF
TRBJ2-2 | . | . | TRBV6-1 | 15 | TGTGCCAGCAGTAGAGACAGGCGAAACACCGGGGAGCTGTTTTTT | CASSRDRRNTGELFF
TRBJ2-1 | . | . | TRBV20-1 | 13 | TGCAGTGCTTACGGGAGCTCCTACAATGAGCAGTTCTTC | CSAYGSSYNEQFF
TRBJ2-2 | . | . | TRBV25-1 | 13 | TGTGCCATCAGACGACATGGGACCGGGGAGCTGTTTTTT | CAIRRHGTGELFF
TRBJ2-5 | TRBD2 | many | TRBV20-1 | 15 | TGCAGTGCTATTTATCTCAGCCCGGGAGGGGAGACCCAGTACTTC | CSAIYLSPGGETQYF
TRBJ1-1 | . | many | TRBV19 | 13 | TGTGCCAGTAGTATGTCAACTTCTGCTGAAGCTTTCTTT | CASSMSTSAEAFF
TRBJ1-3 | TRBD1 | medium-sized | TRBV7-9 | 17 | TGTGCCAGCAGCCCTAACCGGGACAGATACTCTGGAAACACCATATATTTT | CASSPNRDRYSGNTIYF
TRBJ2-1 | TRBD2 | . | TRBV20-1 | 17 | TGCAGTGCTTCCCCCAGCGGGAGGAAACCCCACTACAATGAGCAGTTCTTC | CSASPSGRKPHYNEQFF
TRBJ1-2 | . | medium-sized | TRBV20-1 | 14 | TGCAGTGCCCCGCAGGCAGGGGCGAACTATGGCTACACCTTC | CSAPQAGANYGYTF
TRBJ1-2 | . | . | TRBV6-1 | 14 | TGTGCCAGCAGTGAAGGGACATCGATTTATGGCTACACCTTC | CASSEGTSIYGYTF
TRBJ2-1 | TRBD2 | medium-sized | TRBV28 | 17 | TGTGCCAGCAGTTCGGGTCTGCTAGCGGGATCCTACAATGAGCAGTTCTTC | CASSSGLLAGSYNEQFF
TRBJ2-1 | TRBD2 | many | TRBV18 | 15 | TGTGCCAGCTCGCCGCTAGCGGAACTCTACAATGAGCAGTTCTTC | CASSPLAELYNEQFF
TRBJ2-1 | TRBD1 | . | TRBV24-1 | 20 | TGTGCCACTGCCCCGGGCCCACAATCCTCCAGGGGGCTATCCTACAATGAACAGTTCTTC | CATAPGPQSSRGLSYNEQFF
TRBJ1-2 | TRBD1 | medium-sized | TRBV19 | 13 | TGTGCCAGTAGCCCGACAGGGGAGCGCGGCTACACCTTC | CASSPTGERGYTF
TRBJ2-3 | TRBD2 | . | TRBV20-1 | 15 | TGCAGTGCCCCCCGACTAGCGGAAAGCACAGATACGCAGTATTTT | CSAPRLAESTDTQYF
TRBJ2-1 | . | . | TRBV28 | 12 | TGTGCCAGCAGTTTAAGCAGGGTGCGGCTGTTCTTC | CASSLSRVRLFF
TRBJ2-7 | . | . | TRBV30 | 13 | TGTGCCTGGAGGCCACTGGCCAACTACGAGCAGTACTTC | CAWRPLANYEQYF
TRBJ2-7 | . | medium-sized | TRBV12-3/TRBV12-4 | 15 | TGTGCCAGCAGTCGGAGGGACATATTCTCCTACGAGCAGTACTTC | CASSRRDIFSYEQYF
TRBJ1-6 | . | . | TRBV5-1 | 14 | TGCGCCAGCAGCTCCGGACGGGAAAATTCACCCCTCCACTTT | CASSSGRENSPLHF
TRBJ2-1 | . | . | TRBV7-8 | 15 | TGTGCCAGCAGCTCCCCAGGAAGTGTTTTGGATGAGCAGTTCTTC | CASSSPGSVLDEQFF
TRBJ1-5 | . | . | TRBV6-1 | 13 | TGTGCCAGCAGTAGGGACACCAATAAGCCCCAGCATTTT | CASSRDTNKPQHF
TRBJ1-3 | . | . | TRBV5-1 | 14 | TGCGCCAGCAGCTTGTCCGGGTTTGGAAACACCATATATTTT | CASSLSGFGNTIYF
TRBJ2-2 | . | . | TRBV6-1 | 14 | TGTGCCAGCAAAGTCGGCAGGGACACCGGGGAGCTGTTTTTT | CASKVGRDTGELFF
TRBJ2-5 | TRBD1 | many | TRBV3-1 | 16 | TGTGCCAGCAGCCGTTCGGACAGGGGGAAGACGGAGACCCAGTACTTC | CASSRSDRGKTETQYF
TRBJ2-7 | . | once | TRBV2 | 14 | TGTGCCAGCAGTGAATGGTACCGGACCTACGAGCAGTACTTC | CASSEWYRTYEQYF
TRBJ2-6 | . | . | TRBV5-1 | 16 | TGCGCCAGCAGCTTGGATGGGATCTCTGGGGCCAACGTCCTGACTTTC | CASSLDGISGANVLTF
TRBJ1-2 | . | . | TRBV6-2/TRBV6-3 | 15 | TGTGCCAGCAGTTTAGTACCGACAGACATCTATGGCTACATCTTC | CASSLVPTDIYGYIF
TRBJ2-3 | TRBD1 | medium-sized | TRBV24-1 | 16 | TGTGCCACCAGTGATTCTGACAGGGTAGGCACAGATACGCAGTATTTT | CATSDSDRVGTDTQYF
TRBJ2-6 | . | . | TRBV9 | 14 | TGTGCCAGCAGCCGGGCCTCTGGGGCCAACGTCCTGACTTTC | CASSRASGANVLTF
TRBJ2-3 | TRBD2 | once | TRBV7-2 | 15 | TGTGCCAGCAGCTGGACTAGCGGGAGAAAAGATACGCAGTATTTT | CASSWTSGRKDTQYF
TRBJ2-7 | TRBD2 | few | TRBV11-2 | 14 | TGTGCCAGCAGGTTAGCGGGAGAGTCCTACGAGCAGTACTTC | CASRLAGESYEQYF
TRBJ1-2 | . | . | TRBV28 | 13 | TGTGCCACCCGGGGGACATCTGAGGGAGGCTACACCTTC | CATRGTSEGGYTF
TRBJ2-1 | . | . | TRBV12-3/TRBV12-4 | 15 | TGTGCCAGCATTTTGAGGTGGGTGGGGGTCAATGAGCAGTTCTTC | CASILRWVGVNEQFF
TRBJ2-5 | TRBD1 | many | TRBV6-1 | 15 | TGTGCCAGCACTTTCGGGACAGGGTCCCGGGAGACCCAGTACTTC | CASTFGTGSRETQYF
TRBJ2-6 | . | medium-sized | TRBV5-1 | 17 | TGCGCCAGCAGCTTGCGAACTAGCAGCTCTGGGGCCAACGTCCTGACTTTC | CASSLRTSSSGANVLTF
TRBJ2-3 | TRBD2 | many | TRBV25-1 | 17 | TGTGCCAGCACCGGACTAGCGGGAGGGCCAAGCACAGATACGCAGTATTTT | CASTGLAGGPSTDTQYF
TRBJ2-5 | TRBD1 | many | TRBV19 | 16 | TGTGCCAGTAGTACCCAGGGGGCTATTTTATTTGAGACCCAGTACTTC | CASSTQGAILFETQYF
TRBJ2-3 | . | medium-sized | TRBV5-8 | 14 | TGTGCCAGCAGCTTGGAAGGTCCCCGGGGGACGCAGTATTTT | CASSLEGPRGTQYF
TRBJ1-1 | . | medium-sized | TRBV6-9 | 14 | TGTGCCAGCAGTTACCCCGGACTGAACACTGAAGCTTTCTTT | CASSYPGLNTEAFF
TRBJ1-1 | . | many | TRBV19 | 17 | TGTGCCAGTAGTATAGGACCGGCAGGTGGGCTTGGCACTGAAGCTTTCTTT | CASSIGPAGGLGTEAFF